This TCR beta chain appears in the sequencing data of a study of vaccination effects on CD4 cells after COVID-19. Study-wide results and limits: Just 1 of 255 vaccine-induced clones in healthy recipients was cross-reactive. Marked clonal contraction of infection- and vaccine-induced clones was seen late after vaccination.

In the ViraFEST assay, antigen-specific CD4+ clonotypes were identified by expansion after peptide-pool stimulation. At the end of approximately 10 days of culture, CD4+ T cells were isolated. Two-dose vaccination with either BNT162b2 or mRNA-1273 was given to the participants. Nucleocapsid antibodies stayed negative before and after vaccination, showing no earlier SARS-CoV-2 infection. With around 9.4 ug/ml peptides and roughly 11 IU/ml IL-2, fewer than 2.5 million PBMC per well were cultured. V lost 3 bases and J lost 1, with 10 bases in between. Germline V gene lookup returns CDR1 SGHRS and CDR2 YFSETQ. The CDR3 has 14 amino acids. The table came from immunoSEQ multiplex PCR; TCRdb's copy has only in-frame clones and leaves some out. The table has around 25,000 clones, about 75% seen once; the top ten hold 5.5% to 6.5%. With regard to this clone: The antigen remains undetermined.

This chain connects TRBV5-1 to TRBJ2-5; the D gene could be TRBD1 or TRBD2 (5 bases each). The receptor comes from a human donor who received a COVID-19 vaccine. Some clones in this sample may be carry-over from other donors' samples. Material: CD4+ T cells from PBMCs cultured with SARS-CoV-2 spike peptides, obtained after COVID-19 vaccination. CDR3 sequence: CASSSQGPQETQYF. In DNA form, the CDR3 reads TGCGCCAGCAGCTCCCAGGGACCCCAAGAGACCCAGTACTTC.